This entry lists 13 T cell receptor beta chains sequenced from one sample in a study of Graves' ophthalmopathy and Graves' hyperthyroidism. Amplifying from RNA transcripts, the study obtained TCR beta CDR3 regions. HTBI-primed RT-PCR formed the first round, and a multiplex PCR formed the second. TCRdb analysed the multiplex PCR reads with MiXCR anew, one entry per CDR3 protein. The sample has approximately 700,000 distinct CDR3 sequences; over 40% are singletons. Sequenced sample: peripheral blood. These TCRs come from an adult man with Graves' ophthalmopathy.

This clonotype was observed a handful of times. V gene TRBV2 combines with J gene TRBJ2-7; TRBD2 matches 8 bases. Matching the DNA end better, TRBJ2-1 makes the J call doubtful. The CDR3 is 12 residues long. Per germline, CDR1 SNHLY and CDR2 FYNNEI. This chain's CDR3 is CASTPGGEEQFF. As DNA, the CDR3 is TGTGCCAGCACCCCCGGGGGGGAGGAGCAGTTCTTC.

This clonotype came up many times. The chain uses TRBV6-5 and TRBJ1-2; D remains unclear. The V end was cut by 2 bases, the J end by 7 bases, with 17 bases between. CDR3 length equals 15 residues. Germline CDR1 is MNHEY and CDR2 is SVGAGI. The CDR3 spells CASSYTPQYHRGYTF. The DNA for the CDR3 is TGTGCCAGCAGTTACACCCCGCAGTACCATCGTGGCTACACCTTC.

Here the CDR3 reads CASSQDLVGLSNYGYTF. CDR3 DNA: TGCGCCAGCAGCCAAGATCTTGTGGGCTTGAGTAACTATGGCTACACCTTC. The chain combines TRBV4-3 with TRBJ1-2; D not resolved. Trimming pared 0 bases from V and 1 base from J, leaving 15 bases between. Germline lookup yields CDR1 LGHNA and CDR2 YSLEER. This CDR3 has 17 residues.

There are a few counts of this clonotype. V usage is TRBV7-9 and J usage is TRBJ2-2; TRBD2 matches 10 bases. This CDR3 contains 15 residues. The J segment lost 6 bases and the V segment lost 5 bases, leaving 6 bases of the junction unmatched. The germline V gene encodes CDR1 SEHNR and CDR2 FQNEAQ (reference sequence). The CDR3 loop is CASSNQAGGAGELFF. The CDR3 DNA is TGTGCCAGCAGCAATCAAGCGGGGGGGGCCGGGGAGCTGTTTTTT. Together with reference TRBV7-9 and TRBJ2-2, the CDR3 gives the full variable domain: DTGVSQNPRHKITKRGQNVTFRCDPISEHNRLYWYRQTLGQGPEFLTYFQNEAQLEKSRLLSDRFSAERPKGSFSTLEIQRTEQGDSAMYLCASSNQAGGAGELFFGEGSRLTVL.

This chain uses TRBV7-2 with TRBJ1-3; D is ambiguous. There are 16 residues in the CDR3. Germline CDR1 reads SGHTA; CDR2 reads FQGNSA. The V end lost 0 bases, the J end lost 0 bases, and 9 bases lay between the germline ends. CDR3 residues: CASSLAAGRSGNTIYF. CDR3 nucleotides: TGTGCCAGCAGCTTAGCGGCCGGGCGCTCTGGAAACACCATATATTTT.

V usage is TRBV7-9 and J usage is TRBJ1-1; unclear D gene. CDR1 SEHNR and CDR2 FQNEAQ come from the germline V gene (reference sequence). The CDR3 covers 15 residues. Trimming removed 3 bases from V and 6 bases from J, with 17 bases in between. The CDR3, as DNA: TGTGCCAGCAGCTTCTCCCCCTATGGTATTGCTGAAGCTTTCTTT. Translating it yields CASSFSPYGIAEAFF.

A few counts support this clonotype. The CDR3 region is CASSEGTSWGTGELFF. DNA of the CDR3: TGTGCCAGCAGTGAAGGGACTAGCTGGGGCACCGGGGAGCTGTTTTTT. The V gene is TRBV2, the J gene TRBJ2-2, with TRBD2 matching 8 bases. The CDR3 has 16 amino acids. After removal of 1 base from V and 4 bases from J, the junction contained 5 bases not matched to a gene. Germline V gene data show CDR1 as SNHLY and CDR2 as FYNNEI.

CDR3 loop: CASSLTGFNTIYF. CDR3 nucleotides: TGTGCCAGCAGCCTGACAGGGTTTAACACCATATATTTT. J is TRBJ1-3 and V is TRBV7-9, with TRBD1 matching 7 bases. Germline V gene sequence: CDR1 SEHNR, CDR2 FQNEAQ (reference sequence). After removal of 5 bases from V and 7 bases from J, the junction contained 5 bases not matched to a gene. CDR3 length equals 13 residues.

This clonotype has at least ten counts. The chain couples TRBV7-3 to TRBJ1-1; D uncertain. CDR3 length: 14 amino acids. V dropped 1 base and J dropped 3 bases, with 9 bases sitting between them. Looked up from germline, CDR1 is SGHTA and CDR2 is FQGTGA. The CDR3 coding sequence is TGTGCCAGCAGCTTAATGGGTGGGGACACTGAAGCTTTCTTT. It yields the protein CASSLMGGDTEAFF.

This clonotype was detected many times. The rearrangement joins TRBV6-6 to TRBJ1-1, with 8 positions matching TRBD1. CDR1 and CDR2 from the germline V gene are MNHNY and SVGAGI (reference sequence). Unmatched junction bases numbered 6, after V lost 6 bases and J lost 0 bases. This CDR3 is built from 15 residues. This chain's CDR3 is CASRPGGVVNTEAFF. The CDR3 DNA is TGTGCCAGCAGACCAGGGGGCGTAGTGAACACTGAAGCTTTCTTT.

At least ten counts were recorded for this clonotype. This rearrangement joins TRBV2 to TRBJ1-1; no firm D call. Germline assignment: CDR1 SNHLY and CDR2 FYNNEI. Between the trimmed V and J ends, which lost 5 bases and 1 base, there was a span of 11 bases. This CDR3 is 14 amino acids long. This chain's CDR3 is CASSPDTQNTEAFF. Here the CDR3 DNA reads TGTGCCAGCAGTCCCGACACCCAGAACACTGAAGCTTTCTTT.

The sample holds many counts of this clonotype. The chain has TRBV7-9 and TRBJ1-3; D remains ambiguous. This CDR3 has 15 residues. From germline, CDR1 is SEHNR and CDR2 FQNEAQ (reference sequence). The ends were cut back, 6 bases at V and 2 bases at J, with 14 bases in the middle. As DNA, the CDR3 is TGTGCCAGCAGTTTCCGCGGGTTCGCTGGAAACACCATATATTTT. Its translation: CASSFRGFAGNTIYF. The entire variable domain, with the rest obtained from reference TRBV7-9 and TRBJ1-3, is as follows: DTGVSQNPRHKITKRGQNVTFRCDPISEHNRLYWYRQTLGQGPEFLTYFQNEAQLEKSRLLSDRFSAERPKGSFSTLEIQRTEQGDSAMYLCASSFRGFAGNTIYFGEGSWLTVV.

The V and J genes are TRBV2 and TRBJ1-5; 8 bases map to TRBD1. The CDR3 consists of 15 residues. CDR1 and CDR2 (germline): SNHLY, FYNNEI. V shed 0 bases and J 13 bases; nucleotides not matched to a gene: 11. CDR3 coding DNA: TGTGCCAGCAGTGAAGCGTCGCAGGGGGCGATTCATCAGCATTTT. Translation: CASSEASQGAIHQHF.